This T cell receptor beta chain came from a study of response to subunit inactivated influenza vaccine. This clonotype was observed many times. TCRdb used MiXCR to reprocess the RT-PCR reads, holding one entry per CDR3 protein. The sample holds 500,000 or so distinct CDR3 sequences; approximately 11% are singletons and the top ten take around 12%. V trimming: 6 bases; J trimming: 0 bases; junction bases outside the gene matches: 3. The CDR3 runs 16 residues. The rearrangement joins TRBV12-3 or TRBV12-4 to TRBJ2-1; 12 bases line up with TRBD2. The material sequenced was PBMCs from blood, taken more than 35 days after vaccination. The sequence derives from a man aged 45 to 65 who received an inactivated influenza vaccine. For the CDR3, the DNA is TGTGCCAGCAGCCCTAGCGGGAGGGGCTCCTACAATGAGCAGTTCTTC. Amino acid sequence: CASSPSGRGSYNEQFF.